The clone carrying this T cell receptor (beta chain) turned up a few times. Its target is not known. A TCRbeta library incorporating unique molecular identifiers was prepared. Via MiXCR, TCRdb re-called the PCR reads, giving one row per CDR3 protein. The data contain some 300,000 distinct CDR3 sequences, roughly 7.8% of them singletons. The germline V gene encodes CDR1 MNHNS and CDR2 SASEGT. The CDR3 contains 13 residues. Trimming left V 4 bases short and J 8 bases short, with 14 bases between. The record originates from a study of T-cell reconstitution after alpha-beta-depleted transplantation in children. Study outcomes and limitations: Surviving recipient cells, namely T cells and thymic progenitors, were the source of high day-60 TCRbeta diversity in some patients. Expanded clones from the graft, numbering several hundred, reportedly supplied alpha-beta T cells about two months after transplant. The main origin of T-cell counts and diversity one year after transplant was newly produced T cells.

Sequencing used peripheral blood, obtained 360 days after TCRalphabeta/CD19-depleted stem cell transplant. The source is a female patient between 2 and 15 years old who had a stem cell transplant for Fanconi anemia, so the T cells may come from the graft donor. The chain is built from TRBV6-1 and TRBJ1-1; D uncertain. The CDR3 DNA is TGTGCCAGCAGTGCAGAGGCGCTCGGAGAAGCTTTCTTT. Residues: CASSAEALGEAFF.